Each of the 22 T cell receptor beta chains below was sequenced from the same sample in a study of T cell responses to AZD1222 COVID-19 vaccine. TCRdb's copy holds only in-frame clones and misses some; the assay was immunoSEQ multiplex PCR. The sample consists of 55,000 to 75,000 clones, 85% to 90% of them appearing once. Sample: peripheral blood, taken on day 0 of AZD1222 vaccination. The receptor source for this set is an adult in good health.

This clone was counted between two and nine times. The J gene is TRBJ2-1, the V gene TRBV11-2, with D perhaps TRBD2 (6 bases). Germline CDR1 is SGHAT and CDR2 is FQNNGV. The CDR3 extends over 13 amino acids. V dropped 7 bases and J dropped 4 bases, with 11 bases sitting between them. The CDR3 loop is CASTPREYNEQFF. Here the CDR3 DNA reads TGTGCCAGCACTCCCCGGGAGTACAATGAGCAGTTCTTC.

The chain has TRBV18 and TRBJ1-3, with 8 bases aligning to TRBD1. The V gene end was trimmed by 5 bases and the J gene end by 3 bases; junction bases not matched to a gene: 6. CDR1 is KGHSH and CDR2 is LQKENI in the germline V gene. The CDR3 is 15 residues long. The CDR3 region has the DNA TGTGCCAGCTCATCGTTGACAGGGGTTGGAAACACCATATATTTT. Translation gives CASSSLTGVGNTIYF.

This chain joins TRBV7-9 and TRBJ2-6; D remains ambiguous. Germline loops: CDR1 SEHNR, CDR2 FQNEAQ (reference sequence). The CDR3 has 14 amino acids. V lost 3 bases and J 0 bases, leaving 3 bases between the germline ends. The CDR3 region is CASSFGSGANVLTF. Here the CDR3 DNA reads TGTGCCAGCAGCTTTGGCTCTGGGGCCAACGTCCTGACTTTC.

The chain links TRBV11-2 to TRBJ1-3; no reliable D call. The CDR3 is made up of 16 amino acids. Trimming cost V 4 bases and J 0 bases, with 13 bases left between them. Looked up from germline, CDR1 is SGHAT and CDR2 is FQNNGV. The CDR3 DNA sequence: TGTGCCAGCAGCTCTTCCAGGCTTTACTCTGGAAACACCATATATTTT. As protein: CASSSSRLYSGNTIYF.

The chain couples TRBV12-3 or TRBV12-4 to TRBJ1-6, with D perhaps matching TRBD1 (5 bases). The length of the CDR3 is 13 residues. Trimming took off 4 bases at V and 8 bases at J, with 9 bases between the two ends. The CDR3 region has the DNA TGTGCCAGCAGTTGGGACTTTGATTCACCCCTCCACTTT. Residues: CASSWDFDSPLHF.

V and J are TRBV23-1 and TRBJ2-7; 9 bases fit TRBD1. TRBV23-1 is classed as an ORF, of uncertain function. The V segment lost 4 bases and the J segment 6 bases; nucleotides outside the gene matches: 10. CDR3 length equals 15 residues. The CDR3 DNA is TGCGCCAGCAGTCGAGCCGGGACAGGGACCGCCGAGCAGTACTTC. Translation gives CASSRAGTGTAEQYF.

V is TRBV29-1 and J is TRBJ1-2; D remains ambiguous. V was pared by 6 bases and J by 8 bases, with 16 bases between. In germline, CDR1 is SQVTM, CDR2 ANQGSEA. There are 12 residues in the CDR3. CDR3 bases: TGCAGCGTCGCGTCTACCTCGGAGGGCTACACCTTC. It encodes CSVASTSEGYTF.

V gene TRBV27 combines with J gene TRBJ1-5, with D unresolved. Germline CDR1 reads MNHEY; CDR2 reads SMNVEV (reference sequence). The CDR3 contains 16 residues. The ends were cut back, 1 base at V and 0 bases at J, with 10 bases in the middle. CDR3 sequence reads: CASSLYSRGSNQPQHF. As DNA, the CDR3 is TGTGCCAGCAGTTTATATAGCCGGGGTAGCAATCAGCCCCAGCATTTT.

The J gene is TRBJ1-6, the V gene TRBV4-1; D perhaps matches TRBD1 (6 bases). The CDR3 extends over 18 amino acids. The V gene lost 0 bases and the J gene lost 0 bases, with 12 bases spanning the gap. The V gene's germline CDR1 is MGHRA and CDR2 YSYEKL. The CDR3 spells CASSQEGHRSSYNSPLHF. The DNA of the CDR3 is TGCGCCAGCAGCCAAGAGGGACACAGGAGCTCCTATAATTCACCCCTCCACTTT.

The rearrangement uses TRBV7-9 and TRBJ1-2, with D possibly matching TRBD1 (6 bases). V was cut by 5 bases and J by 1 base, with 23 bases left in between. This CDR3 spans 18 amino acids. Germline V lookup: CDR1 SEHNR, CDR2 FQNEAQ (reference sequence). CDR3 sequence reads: CASSVTPPDRISNYGYTF. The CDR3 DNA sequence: TGTGCCAGCAGCGTTACCCCCCCAGACAGGATTAGTAACTATGGCTACACCTTC. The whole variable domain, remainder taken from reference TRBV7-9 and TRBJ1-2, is DTGVSQNPRHKITKRGQNVTFRCDPISEHNRLYWYRQTLGQGPEFLTYFQNEAQLEKSRLLSDRFSAERPKGSFSTLEIQRTEQGDSAMYLCASSVTPPDRISNYGYTFGSGTRLTVV.

The CDR3 DNA is TGTGCCAGTAGTATTCCGAACAGGGGCACCGGGGAGCTGTTTTTT. This codes for CASSIPNRGTGELFF. The V and J genes are TRBV19 and TRBJ2-2; 7 bases are a match to TRBD1. The CDR3 runs 15 residues. The germline CDR1 and CDR2 sequences are LNHDA and SQIVND (reference sequence). V was pared by 3 bases and J by 4 bases, with 5 bases of the junction left unmatched.

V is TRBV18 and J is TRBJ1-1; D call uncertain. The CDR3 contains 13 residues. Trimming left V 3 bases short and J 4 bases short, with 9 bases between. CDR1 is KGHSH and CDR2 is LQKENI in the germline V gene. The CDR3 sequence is CASSPAVGTEAFF. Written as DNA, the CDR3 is TGTGCCAGCTCACCCGCGGTTGGCACTGAAGCTTTCTTT.

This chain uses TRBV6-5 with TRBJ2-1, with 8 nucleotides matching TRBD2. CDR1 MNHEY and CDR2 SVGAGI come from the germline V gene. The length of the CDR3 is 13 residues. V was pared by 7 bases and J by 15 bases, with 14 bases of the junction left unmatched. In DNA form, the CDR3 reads TGTGCCAGCACCCTTAGCGGGGACCCCAATGCGTTCTTC. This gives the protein CASTLSGDPNAFF.

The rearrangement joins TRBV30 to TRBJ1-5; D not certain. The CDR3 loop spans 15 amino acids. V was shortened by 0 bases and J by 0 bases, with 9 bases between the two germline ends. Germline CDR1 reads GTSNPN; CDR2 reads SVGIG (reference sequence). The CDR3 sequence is CAWSVQGYSNQPQHF. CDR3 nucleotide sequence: TGTGCCTGGAGTGTACAAGGGTATAGCAATCAGCCCCAGCATTTT.

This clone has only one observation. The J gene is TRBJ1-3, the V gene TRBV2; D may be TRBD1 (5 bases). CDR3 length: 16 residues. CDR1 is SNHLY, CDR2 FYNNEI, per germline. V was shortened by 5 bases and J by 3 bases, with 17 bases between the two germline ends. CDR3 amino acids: CASSPSVGTDGNTIYF. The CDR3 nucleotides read TGTGCCAGCAGTCCTTCAGTCGGGACGGATGGAAACACCATATATTTT.

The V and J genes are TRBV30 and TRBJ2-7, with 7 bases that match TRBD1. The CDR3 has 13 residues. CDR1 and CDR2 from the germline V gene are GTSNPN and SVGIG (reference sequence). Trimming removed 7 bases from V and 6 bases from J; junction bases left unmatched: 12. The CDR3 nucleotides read TGTGCCTCTTCACAGGGGCGCTTGGTCGAGCAGTACTTC. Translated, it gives CASSQGRLVEQYF.

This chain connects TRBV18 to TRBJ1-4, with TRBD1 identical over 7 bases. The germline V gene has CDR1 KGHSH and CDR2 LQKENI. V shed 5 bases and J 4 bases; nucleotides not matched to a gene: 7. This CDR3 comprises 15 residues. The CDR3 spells CASSSRRQGNEKLFF. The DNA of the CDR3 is TGTGCCAGCTCATCACGAAGACAGGGTAATGAAAAACTGTTTTTT.

The CDR3 protein is CASSDAGGNTGELFF. CDR3 in DNA: TGCGCCAGCAGTGATGCGGGGGGAAACACCGGGGAGCTGTTTTTT. The chain is built from TRBV10-2 and TRBJ2-2; 8 bases agree with TRBD2. V was pared by 3 bases and J by 2 bases, with 2 bases of the junction left unmatched. Germline loops: CDR1 WSHSY, CDR2 SAAADI. This CDR3 spans 15 amino acids.

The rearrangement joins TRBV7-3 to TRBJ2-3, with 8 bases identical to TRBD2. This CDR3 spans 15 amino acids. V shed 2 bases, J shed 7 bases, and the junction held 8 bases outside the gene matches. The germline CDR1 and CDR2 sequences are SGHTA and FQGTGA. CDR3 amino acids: CASSLVAGTLNTQYF. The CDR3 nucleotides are TGTGCCAGCAGCTTAGTAGCGGGGACTTTAAATACGCAGTATTTT.

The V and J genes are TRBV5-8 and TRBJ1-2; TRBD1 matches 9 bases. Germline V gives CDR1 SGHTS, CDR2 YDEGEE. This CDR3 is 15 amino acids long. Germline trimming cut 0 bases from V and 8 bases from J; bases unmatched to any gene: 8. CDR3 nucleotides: TGTGCCAGCAGCTTGGGAGGGACAGGGCTGCGGGGCTACACCTTC. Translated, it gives CASSLGGTGLRGYTF.

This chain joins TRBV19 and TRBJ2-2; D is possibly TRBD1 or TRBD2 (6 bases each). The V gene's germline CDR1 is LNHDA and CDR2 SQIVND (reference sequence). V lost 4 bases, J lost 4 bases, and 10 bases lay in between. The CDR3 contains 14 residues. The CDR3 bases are TGTGCCAGTAGTAAACAGGGAGGCACCGGGGAGCTGTTTTTT. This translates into CASSKQGGTGELFF.

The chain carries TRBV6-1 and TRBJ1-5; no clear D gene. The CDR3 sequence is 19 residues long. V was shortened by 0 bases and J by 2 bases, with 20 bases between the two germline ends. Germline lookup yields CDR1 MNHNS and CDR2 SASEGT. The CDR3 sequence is CASSEARGLTGFGNQPQHF. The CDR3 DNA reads TGTGCCAGCAGTGAAGCGCGAGGGCTCACGGGATTCGGCAATCAGCCCCAGCATTTT.